This is a list of T cell receptor beta chains from one sample in a study of T cell changes during pregnancy in multiple sclerosis. Repertoires were generated with immunoSEQ multiplex PCR, while TCRdb's copy carries only in-frame clones and drops some. The table has approximately 99,000 clones, under 95% seen once; the top ten hold over 0.85%. Sequencing was performed on peripheral blood, taken after pregnancy. The origin of the receptors is a female donor with multiple sclerosis, enrolled in a pregnancy study. Each CDR3 is given with its conserved first and last residue. The D gene is left open where the match is weak. Clone size is given for some rows only: seen once, a few or many times, or a class if the clone is expanded.

j_gene: TRBJ1-1; abundance: .; d_gene: TRBD1; v_gene: TRBV27; CDR3aa: CASSDREDTEAFF; CDR3nt: TGTGCCAGCAGTGACAGGGAGGACACTGAAGCTTTCTTT
j_gene: TRBJ1-2; abundance: .; d_gene: .; v_gene: TRBV19; CDR3aa: CATQQGGYGYTF; CDR3nt: TGTGCCACTCAACAGGGTGGCTATGGCTACACCTTC
j_gene: TRBJ2-2; abundance: medium-sized; d_gene: .; v_gene: TRBV6-4; CDR3aa: CASSDSLDTGELFF; CDR3nt: TGTGCCAGCAGTGACTCACTAGACACCGGGGAGCTGTTTTTT
j_gene: TRBJ2-1; abundance: .; d_gene: TRBD2; v_gene: TRBV11-2; CDR3aa: CASSSRLAGGTYNEQFF; CDR3nt: TGTGCCAGCAGCTCCAGACTAGCGGGAGGGACGTACAATGAGCAGTTCTTC
j_gene: TRBJ2-1; abundance: .; d_gene: .; v_gene: TRBV6-1; CDR3aa: CASSVWTLTYNEQFF; CDR3nt: TGTGCCAGCAGTGTTTGGACTCTCACCTACAATGAGCAGTTCTTC
j_gene: TRBJ1-1; abundance: .; d_gene: TRBD1; v_gene: TRBV4-3; CDR3aa: CASSQGGQGVPNTEAFF; CDR3nt: TGCGCCAGCAGCCAAGGGGGACAGGGGGTGCCGAACACTGAAGCTTTCTTT
j_gene: TRBJ2-6; abundance: .; d_gene: TRBD2; v_gene: TRBV4-1; CDR3aa: CASSQELAGLSGANVLTF; CDR3nt: TGCGCCAGCAGCCAAGAACTAGCGGGTCTCTCTGGGGCCAACGTCCTGACTTTC
j_gene: TRBJ2-3; abundance: .; d_gene: .; v_gene: TRBV15; CDR3aa: CATSRESSTDTQYF; CDR3nt: TGTGCCACCAGCAGAGAGAGCAGCACAGATACGCAGTATTTT
j_gene: TRBJ2-1; abundance: .; d_gene: .; v_gene: TRBV25-1; CDR3aa: CASEDRDSRAAEQFF; CDR3nt: TGTGCCAGCGAGGACCGGGACTCCCGGGCGGCGGAGCAGTTCTTC
j_gene: TRBJ2-7; abundance: .; d_gene: .; v_gene: TRBV5-1; CDR3aa: CASSLNTVTGSSSYEQYF; CDR3nt: TGCGCCAGCAGCTTAAACACGGTAACAGGTAGTAGCTCCTACGAGCAGTACTTC
j_gene: TRBJ2-5; abundance: .; d_gene: .; v_gene: TRBV4-3; CDR3aa: CASSQDGFRQETQYF; CDR3nt: TGCGCCAGCAGCCAAGATGGCTTTCGACAAGAGACCCAGTACTTC
j_gene: TRBJ1-1; abundance: .; d_gene: TRBD1; v_gene: TRBV28; CDR3aa: CASSVTGVNAFF; CDR3nt: TGTGCCAGCAGTGTCACAGGGGTCAACGCTTTCTTT
j_gene: TRBJ1-5; abundance: .; d_gene: .; v_gene: TRBV30; CDR3aa: CAWSVSTLGQPQHF; CDR3nt: TGTGCCTGGAGTGTTTCTACCCTCGGTCAGCCCCAGCATTTT
j_gene: TRBJ1-3; abundance: once; d_gene: .; v_gene: TRBV28; CDR3aa: CASFTGNGNTIYF; CDR3nt: TGTGCCAGCTTTACGGGGAACGGAAACACCATATATTTT
j_gene: TRBJ2-1; abundance: once; d_gene: TRBD1; v_gene: TRBV2; CDR3aa: CASKGQGRNEQFF; CDR3nt: TGTGCCAGCAAGGGACAGGGGCGCAATGAGCAGTTCTTC
j_gene: TRBJ2-6; abundance: .; d_gene: .; v_gene: TRBV6-6; CDR3aa: CASSYGQANVLTF; CDR3nt: TGTGCCAGCAGTTATGGACAGGCCAACGTCCTGACTTTC
j_gene: TRBJ2-7; abundance: .; d_gene: .; v_gene: TRBV7-3; CDR3aa: CASSFSQGYEQYF; CDR3nt: TGTGCCAGCAGCTTTTCGCAGGGATACGAGCAGTACTTC
j_gene: TRBJ1-5; abundance: .; d_gene: .; v_gene: TRBV27; CDR3aa: CASSKQRNQPQHF; CDR3nt: TGTGCCAGCAGTAAACAGAGAAATCAGCCCCAGCATTTT
j_gene: TRBJ2-7; abundance: few; d_gene: .; v_gene: TRBV18; CDR3aa: CASSRISLPAGYEQYF; CDR3nt: TGTGCCAGCTCACGAATATCGTTGCCCGCGGGGTACGAGCAGTACTTC
j_gene: TRBJ2-1; abundance: .; d_gene: TRBD2; v_gene: TRBV9; CDR3aa: CASSLAGGNEQFF; CDR3nt: TGTGCCAGCAGTCTAGCGGGTGGGAATGAGCAGTTCTTC
j_gene: TRBJ2-5; abundance: once; d_gene: TRBD2; v_gene: TRBV9; CDR3aa: CASSVASGRYETQYF; CDR3nt: TGTGCCAGCAGCGTTGCTAGCGGGAGGTATGAGACCCAGTACTTC
j_gene: TRBJ1-5; abundance: .; d_gene: .; v_gene: TRBV19; CDR3aa: CASSIARVSNQPQHF; CDR3nt: TGTGCCAGTAGTATCGCCAGGGTAAGCAATCAGCCCCAGCATTTT
j_gene: TRBJ2-7; abundance: .; d_gene: .; v_gene: TRBV4-1; CDR3aa: CASSQGGAGEQYF; CDR3nt: TGCGCCAGCAGCCAAGGGGGCGCGGGGGAGCAGTACTTC
j_gene: TRBJ2-7; abundance: .; d_gene: .; v_gene: TRBV20-1; CDR3aa: CSAGQYEQYF; CDR3nt: TGCAGTGCTGGACAGTACGAGCAGTACTTC
j_gene: TRBJ2-3; abundance: .; d_gene: .; v_gene: TRBV9; CDR3aa: CASSVWQVTDTQYF; CDR3nt: TGTGCCAGCAGCGTATGGCAGGTGACAGATACGCAGTATTTT
j_gene: TRBJ2-1; abundance: .; d_gene: .; v_gene: TRBV4-3; CDR3aa: CASSQDYDYPNEQFF; CDR3nt: TGCGCCAGCAGCCAAGACTACGACTATCCCAATGAGCAGTTCTTC
j_gene: TRBJ2-7; abundance: .; d_gene: TRBD2; v_gene: TRBV7-9; CDR3aa: CASSLVGAGALEQYF; CDR3nt: TGTGCCAGCAGCTTAGTAGGAGCGGGAGCCCTCGAGCAGTACTTC
j_gene: TRBJ2-2; abundance: .; d_gene: TRBD1; v_gene: TRBV19; CDR3aa: CASRERQGDNTGELFF; CDR3nt: TGTGCCAGTAGGGAAAGACAGGGGGATAACACCGGGGAGCTGTTTTTT
j_gene: TRBJ2-1; abundance: .; d_gene: .; v_gene: TRBV21-1; CDR3aa: CASSKVVRASYNEQFF; CDR3nt: TGTGCCAGCAGCAAAGTGGTCAGGGCCTCCTACAATGAGCAGTTCTTC
j_gene: TRBJ2-7; abundance: .; d_gene: TRBD2; v_gene: TRBV6-5; CDR3aa: CASSQPGLAAYEQYF; CDR3nt: TGTGCCAGCTCTCAGCCGGGACTAGCGGCGTACGAGCAGTACTTC
j_gene: TRBJ1-1; abundance: .; d_gene: .; v_gene: TRBV9; CDR3aa: CASRSGTEAFF; CDR3nt: TGTGCCAGCAGATCGGGGACTGAAGCTTTCTTT
j_gene: TRBJ2-7; abundance: .; d_gene: TRBD2; v_gene: TRBV5-4; CDR3aa: CASSSPTPGLGVGEQYF; CDR3nt: TGTGCCAGCAGCTCCCCAACACCGGGACTAGGGGTTGGTGAGCAGTACTTC
j_gene: TRBJ2-7; abundance: .; d_gene: TRBD2; v_gene: TRBV28; CDR3aa: CASSLIAGVDEQYF; CDR3nt: TGTGCCAGCAGTTTAATAGCGGGAGTCGACGAGCAGTACTTC
j_gene: TRBJ1-1; abundance: once; d_gene: .; v_gene: TRBV5-6; CDR3aa: CASSPRWRDGPVEAFF; CDR3nt: TGTGCCAGCAGCCCGAGGTGGAGGGATGGTCCAGTTGAAGCTTTCTTT
j_gene: TRBJ2-7; abundance: .; d_gene: TRBD2; v_gene: TRBV19; CDR3aa: CASSLVAGGAYEQYF; CDR3nt: TGTGCCAGTAGTCTTGTAGCGGGGGGCGCCTACGAGCAGTACTTC
j_gene: TRBJ2-1; abundance: .; d_gene: TRBD2; v_gene: TRBV25-1; CDR3aa: CASSDSGGSSYNEQFF; CDR3nt: TGTGCCAGCAGTGACAGCGGGGGAAGCTCCTACAATGAGCAGTTCTTC
j_gene: TRBJ2-5; abundance: .; d_gene: TRBD2; v_gene: TRBV7-9; CDR3aa: CASRAATGTSGRKTQYF; CDR3nt: TGTGCCAGCAGAGCAGCAACCGGGACCAGCGGGAGGAAGACCCAGTACTTC
j_gene: TRBJ1-4; abundance: .; d_gene: TRBD1; v_gene: TRBV4-3; CDR3aa: CASSQEGVWGQGDANEKLFF; CDR3nt: TGCGCCAGCAGCCAAGAAGGGGTCTGGGGACAGGGGGATGCTAATGAAAAACTGTTTTTT
j_gene: TRBJ2-3; abundance: .; d_gene: .; v_gene: TRBV6-1; CDR3aa: CASSADSHTQYF; CDR3nt: TGTGCCAGCAGTGCGGACTCTCATACGCAGTATTTT
j_gene: TRBJ2-1; abundance: .; d_gene: TRBD2; v_gene: TRBV7-9; CDR3aa: CASSSPGLADNEQFF; CDR3nt: TGTGCCAGCAGCTCGCCGGGACTAGCGGACAATGAGCAGTTCTTC
j_gene: TRBJ2-1; abundance: .; d_gene: .; v_gene: TRBV5-1; CDR3aa: CASSLGTSSGEQFF; CDR3nt: TGCGCCAGCAGCTTGGGGACTTCTAGTGGCGAGCAGTTCTTC
j_gene: TRBJ2-7; abundance: .; d_gene: .; v_gene: TRBV2; CDR3aa: CASSPDSLTAYEQYF; CDR3nt: TGTGCCAGCAGTCCGGACTCCCTTACCGCCTACGAGCAGTACTTC
j_gene: TRBJ2-5; abundance: .; d_gene: TRBD1; v_gene: TRBV5-1; CDR3aa: CASSLGQGQAPQETQYF; CDR3nt: TGCGCCAGCAGCTTGGGACAGGGTCAGGCTCCCCAAGAGACCCAGTACTTC
j_gene: TRBJ2-3; abundance: .; d_gene: .; v_gene: TRBV10-1; CDR3aa: CASSPPGGPDTQYF; CDR3nt: TGCGCCAGCAGCCCCCCTGGAGGTCCAGATACGCAGTATTTT
j_gene: TRBJ1-5; abundance: once; d_gene: .; v_gene: TRBV7-2; CDR3aa: CASSPTTGYNQPQHF; CDR3nt: TGTGCCAGCAGCCCCACGACGGGTTACAATCAGCCCCAGCATTTT
j_gene: TRBJ2-7; abundance: .; d_gene: TRBD2; v_gene: TRBV4-1; CDR3aa: CASSQGLSGVQYF; CDR3nt: TGCGCCAGCAGCCAAGGTCTTAGCGGGGTACAGTACTTC
j_gene: TRBJ2-7; abundance: .; d_gene: TRBD1; v_gene: TRBV4-1; CDR3aa: CASSQLRQGPGSYEQYF; CDR3nt: TGCGCCAGCAGCCAGCTCCGACAGGGACCGGGGTCCTACGAGCAGTACTTC
j_gene: TRBJ1-1; abundance: .; d_gene: .; v_gene: TRBV6-1; CDR3aa: CASSEWRNTEAFF; CDR3nt: TGTGCCAGCAGTGAATGGAGGAACACTGAAGCTTTCTTT
j_gene: TRBJ2-3; abundance: .; d_gene: TRBD2; v_gene: TRBV11-2; CDR3aa: CASRALRLAASTDTQYF; CDR3nt: TGTGCCAGCAGGGCCTTGAGGCTAGCGGCAAGCACAGATACGCAGTATTTT
j_gene: TRBJ2-3; abundance: .; d_gene: .; v_gene: TRBV2; CDR3aa: CASSPLGGGADTQYF; CDR3nt: TGTGCCAGCAGTCCCCTCGGGGGAGGCGCAGATACGCAGTATTTT
j_gene: TRBJ1-2; abundance: .; d_gene: TRBD1; v_gene: TRBV6-4; CDR3aa: CASRQGFNYGYTF; CDR3nt: TGTGCCAGCAGACAGGGGTTTAACTATGGCTACACCTTC
j_gene: TRBJ2-5; abundance: .; d_gene: .; v_gene: TRBV4-1; CDR3aa: CASSQVRGTQYF; CDR3nt: TGCGCCAGCAGCCAGGTTAGGGGGACCCAGTACTTC
j_gene: TRBJ2-1; abundance: .; d_gene: TRBD2; v_gene: TRBV29-1; CDR3aa: CSAGLAGGFTEQFF; CDR3nt: TGCAGCGCTGGACTAGCGGGAGGGTTCACTGAGCAGTTCTTC
j_gene: TRBJ1-3; abundance: .; d_gene: TRBD1; v_gene: TRBV15; CDR3aa: CATSREGTGFGNTIYF; CDR3nt: TGTGCCACCAGCAGAGAAGGGACAGGCTTTGGAAACACCATATATTTT